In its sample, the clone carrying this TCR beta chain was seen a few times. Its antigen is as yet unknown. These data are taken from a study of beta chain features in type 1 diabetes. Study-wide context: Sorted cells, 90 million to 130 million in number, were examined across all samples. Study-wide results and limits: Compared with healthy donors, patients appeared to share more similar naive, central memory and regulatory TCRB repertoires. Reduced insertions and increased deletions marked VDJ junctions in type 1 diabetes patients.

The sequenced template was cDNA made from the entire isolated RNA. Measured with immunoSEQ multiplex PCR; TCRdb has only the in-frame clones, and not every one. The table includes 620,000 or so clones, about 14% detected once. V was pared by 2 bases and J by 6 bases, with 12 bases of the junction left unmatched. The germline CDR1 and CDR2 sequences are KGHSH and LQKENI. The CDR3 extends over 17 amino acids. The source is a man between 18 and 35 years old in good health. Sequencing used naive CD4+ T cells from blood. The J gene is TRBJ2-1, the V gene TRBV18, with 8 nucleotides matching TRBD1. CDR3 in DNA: TGTGCCAGCTCACCAGCCTCCAGGGGGCAATTCGTCAATGAGCAGTTCTTC. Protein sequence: CASSPASRGQFVNEQFF.